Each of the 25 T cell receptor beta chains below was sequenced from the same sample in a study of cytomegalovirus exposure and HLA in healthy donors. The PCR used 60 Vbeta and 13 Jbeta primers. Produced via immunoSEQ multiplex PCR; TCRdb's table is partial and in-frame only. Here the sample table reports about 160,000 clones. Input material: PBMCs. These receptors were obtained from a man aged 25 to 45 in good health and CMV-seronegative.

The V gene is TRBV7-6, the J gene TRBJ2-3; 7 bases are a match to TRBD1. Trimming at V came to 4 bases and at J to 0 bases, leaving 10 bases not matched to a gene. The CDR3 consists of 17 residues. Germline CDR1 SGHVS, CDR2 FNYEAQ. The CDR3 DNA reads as TGTGCCAGCAGCTGGAGTTGGTTGGACAGGAGCACAGATACGCAGTATTTT. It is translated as CASSWSWLDRSTDTQYF.

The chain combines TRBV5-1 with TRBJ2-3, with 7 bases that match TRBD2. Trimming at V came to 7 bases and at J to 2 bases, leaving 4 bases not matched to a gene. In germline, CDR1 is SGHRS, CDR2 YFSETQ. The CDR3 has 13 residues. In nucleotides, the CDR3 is TGCGCCAGCCAGACTAGCAACACAGATACGCAGTATTTT. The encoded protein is CASQTSNTDTQYF.

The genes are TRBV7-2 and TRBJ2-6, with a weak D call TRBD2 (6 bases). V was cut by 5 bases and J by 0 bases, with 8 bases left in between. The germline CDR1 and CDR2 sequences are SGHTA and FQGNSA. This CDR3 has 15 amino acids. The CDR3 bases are TGTGCCAGCAGCCCCGGGGGCTCTGGGGCCAACGTCCTGACTTTC. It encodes CASSPGGSGANVLTF.

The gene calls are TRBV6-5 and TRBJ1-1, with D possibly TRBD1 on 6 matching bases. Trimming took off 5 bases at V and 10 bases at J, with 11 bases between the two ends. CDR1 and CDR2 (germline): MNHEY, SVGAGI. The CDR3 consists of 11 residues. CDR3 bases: TGTGCCAGCAGTGCAGGGGCGGGAGCTTTCTTT. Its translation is CASSAGAGAFF.

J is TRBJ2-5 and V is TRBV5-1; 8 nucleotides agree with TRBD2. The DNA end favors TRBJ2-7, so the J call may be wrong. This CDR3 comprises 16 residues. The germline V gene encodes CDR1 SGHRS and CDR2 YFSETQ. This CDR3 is CASSMRGSGKTYEQYF. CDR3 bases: TGCGCCAGCAGCATGAGGGGTAGCGGGAAAACCTACGAGCAGTACTTC.

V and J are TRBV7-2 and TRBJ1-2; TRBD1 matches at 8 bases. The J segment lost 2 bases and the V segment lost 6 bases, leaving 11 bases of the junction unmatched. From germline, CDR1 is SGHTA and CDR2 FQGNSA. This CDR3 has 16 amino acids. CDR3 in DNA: TGTGCCAGCAGTCCACTTTACAGGGGGGGGAACTATGGCTACACCTTC. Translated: CASSPLYRGGNYGYTF.

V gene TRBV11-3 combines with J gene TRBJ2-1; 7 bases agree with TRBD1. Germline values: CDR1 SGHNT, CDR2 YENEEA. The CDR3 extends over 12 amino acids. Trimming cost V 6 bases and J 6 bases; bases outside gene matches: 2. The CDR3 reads CASRRDSNEQFF. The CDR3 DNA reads TGTGCCAGCAGGAGGGACAGCAATGAGCAGTTCTTC.

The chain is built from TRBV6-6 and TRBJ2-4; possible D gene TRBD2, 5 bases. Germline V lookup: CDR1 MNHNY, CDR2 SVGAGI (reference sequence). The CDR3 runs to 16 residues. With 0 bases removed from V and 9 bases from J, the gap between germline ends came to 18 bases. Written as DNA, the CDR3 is TGTGCCAGCAGTTACTCTCTAGCTCCAACTGCTAGCATTCAGTACTTC. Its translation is CASSYSLAPTASIQYF.

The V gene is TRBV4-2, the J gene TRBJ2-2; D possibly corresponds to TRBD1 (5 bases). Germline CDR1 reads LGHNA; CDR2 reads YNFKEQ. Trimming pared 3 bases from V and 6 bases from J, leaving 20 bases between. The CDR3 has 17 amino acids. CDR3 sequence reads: CASSHFTGAGKAGELFF. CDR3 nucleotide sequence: TGTGCCAGCAGCCACTTCACTGGCGCAGGGAAAGCCGGGGAGCTGTTTTTT.

CDR3 in amino acids: CASSNPRDRGHEQYF. CDR3 DNA sequence: TGTGCCAGCAGTAACCCCCGGGACAGGGGCCACGAGCAGTACTTC. V and J are TRBV27 and TRBJ2-7; the match to TRBD1 covers 10 bases. Germline CDR1 is MNHEY and CDR2 is SMNVEV (reference sequence). After removal of 5 bases from V and 5 bases from J, the junction contained 9 bases not matched to a gene. The CDR3 sequence is 15 residues long.

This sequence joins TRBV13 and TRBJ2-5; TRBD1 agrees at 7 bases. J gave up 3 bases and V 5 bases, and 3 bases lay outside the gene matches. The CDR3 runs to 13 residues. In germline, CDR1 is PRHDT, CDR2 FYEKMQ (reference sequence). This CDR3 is CASSEDREETQYF. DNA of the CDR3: TGTGCCAGCAGCGAAGACAGGGAAGAGACCCAGTACTTC.

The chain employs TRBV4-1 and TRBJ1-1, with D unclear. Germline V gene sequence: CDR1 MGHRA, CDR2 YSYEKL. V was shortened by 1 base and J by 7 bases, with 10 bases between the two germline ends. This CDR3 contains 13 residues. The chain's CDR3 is CASSQGFAGEAFF. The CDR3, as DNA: TGCGCCAGCAGCCAAGGGTTTGCGGGTGAAGCTTTCTTT.

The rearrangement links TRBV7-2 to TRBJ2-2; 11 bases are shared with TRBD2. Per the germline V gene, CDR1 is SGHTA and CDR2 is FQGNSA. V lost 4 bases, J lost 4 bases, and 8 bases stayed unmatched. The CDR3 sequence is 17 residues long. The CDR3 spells CASSSQLAGARTGELFF. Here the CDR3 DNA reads TGTGCCAGCAGCTCCCAACTAGCGGGAGCCCGCACCGGGGAGCTGTTTTTT.

The CDR3 DNA reads TGTGCCAGCAGCGTAAAAGGCGGGAGGAACACCGGGGAGCTGTTTTTT. Protein product: CASSVKGGRNTGELFF. The rearrangement links TRBV9 to TRBJ2-2; the match to TRBD2 covers 7 bases. The CDR3 is made up of 16 amino acids. Germline V gene lookup returns CDR1 SGDLS and CDR2 YYNGEE. The V gene end was trimmed by 1 base and the J gene end by 1 base; junction bases not matched to a gene: 4. The complete variable domain, with remaining parts taken from reference TRBV9 and TRBJ2-2, reads DSGVTQTPKHLITATGQRVTLRCSPRSGDLSVYWYQQSLDQGLQFLIQYYNGEERAKGNILERFSAQQFPDLHSELNLSSLELGDSALYFCASSVKGGRNTGELFFGEGSRLTVL.

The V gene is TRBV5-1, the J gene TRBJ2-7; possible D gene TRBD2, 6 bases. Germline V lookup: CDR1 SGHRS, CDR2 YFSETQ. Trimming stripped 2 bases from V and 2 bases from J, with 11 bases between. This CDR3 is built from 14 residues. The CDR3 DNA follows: TGCGCCAGCAGCTTTGGGGGGATGACCTACGAGCAGTACTTC. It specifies CASSFGGMTYEQYF.

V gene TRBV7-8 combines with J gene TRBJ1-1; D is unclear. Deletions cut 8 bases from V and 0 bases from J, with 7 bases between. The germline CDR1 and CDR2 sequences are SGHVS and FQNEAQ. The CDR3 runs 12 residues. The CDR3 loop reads CASETLNTEAFF. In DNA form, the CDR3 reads TGTGCCAGCGAAACACTGAACACTGAAGCTTTCTTT.

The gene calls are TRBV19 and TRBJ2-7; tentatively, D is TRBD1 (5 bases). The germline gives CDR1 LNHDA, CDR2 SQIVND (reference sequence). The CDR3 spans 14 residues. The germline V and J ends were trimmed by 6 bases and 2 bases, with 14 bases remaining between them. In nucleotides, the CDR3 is TGTGCCAGTAGAGACAGTCTTGGGGCCTACGAGCAGTACTTC. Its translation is CASRDSLGAYEQYF.

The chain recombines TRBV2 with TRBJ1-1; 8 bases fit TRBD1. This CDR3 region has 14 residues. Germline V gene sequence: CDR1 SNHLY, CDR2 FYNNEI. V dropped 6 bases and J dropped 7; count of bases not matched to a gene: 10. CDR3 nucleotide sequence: TGTGCCAGCAGGATGGAACAGGGGGAACATGAAGCTTTCTTT. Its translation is CASRMEQGEHEAFF.

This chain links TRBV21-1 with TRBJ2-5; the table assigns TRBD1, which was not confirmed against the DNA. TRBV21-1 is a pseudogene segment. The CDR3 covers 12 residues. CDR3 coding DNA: TGTGCCAGCAGCAAGGCGGACAGGACCCAGTACTTC. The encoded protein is CASSKADRTQYF.

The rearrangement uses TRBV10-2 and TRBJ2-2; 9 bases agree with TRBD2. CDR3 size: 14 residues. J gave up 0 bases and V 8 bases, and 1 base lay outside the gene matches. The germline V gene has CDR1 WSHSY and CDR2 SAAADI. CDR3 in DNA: TGCGCCAGCCAGCGGGGGGCGAACACCGGGGAGCTGTTTTTT. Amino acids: CASQRGANTGELFF.

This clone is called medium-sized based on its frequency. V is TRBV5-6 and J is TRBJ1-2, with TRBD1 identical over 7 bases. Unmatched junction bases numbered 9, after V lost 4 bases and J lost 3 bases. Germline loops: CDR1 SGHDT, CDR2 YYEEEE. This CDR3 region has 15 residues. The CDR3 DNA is TGTGCCAGCAGCGGAGAAACAGGGGCCGACTATGGCTACACCTTC. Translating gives CASSGETGADYGYTF. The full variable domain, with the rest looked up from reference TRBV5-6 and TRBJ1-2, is DAGVTQSPTHLIKTRGQQVTLRCSPKSGHDTVSWYQQALGQGPQFIFQYYEEEERQRGNFPDRFSGHQFPNYSSELNVNALLLGDSALYLCASSGETGADYGYTFGSGTRLTVV.

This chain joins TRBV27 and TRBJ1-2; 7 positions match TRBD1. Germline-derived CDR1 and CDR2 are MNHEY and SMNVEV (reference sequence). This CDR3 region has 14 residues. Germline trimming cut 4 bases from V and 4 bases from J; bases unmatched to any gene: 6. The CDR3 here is CASSSRQGPYGYTF. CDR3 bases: TGTGCCAGCAGTTCCCGACAGGGCCCCTATGGCTACACCTTC.

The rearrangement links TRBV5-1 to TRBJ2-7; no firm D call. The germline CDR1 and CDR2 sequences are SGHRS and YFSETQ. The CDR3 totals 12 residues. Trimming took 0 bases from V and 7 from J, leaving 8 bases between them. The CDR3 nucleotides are TGCGCCAGCAGCTTGGCTCAGTCAGAGCAGTACTTC. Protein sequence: CASSLAQSEQYF.

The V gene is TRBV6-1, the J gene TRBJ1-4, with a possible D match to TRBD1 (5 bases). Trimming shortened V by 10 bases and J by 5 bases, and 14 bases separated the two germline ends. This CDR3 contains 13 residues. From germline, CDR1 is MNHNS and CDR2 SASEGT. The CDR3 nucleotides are TGTGCCACGGCGGGACGGAAGAATGAAAAACTGTTTTTT. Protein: CATAGRKNEKLFF.

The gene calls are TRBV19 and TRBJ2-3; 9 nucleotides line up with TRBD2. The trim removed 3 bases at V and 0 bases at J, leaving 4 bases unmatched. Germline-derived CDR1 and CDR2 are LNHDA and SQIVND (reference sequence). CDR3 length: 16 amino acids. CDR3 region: CASSIPAGGSTDTQYF. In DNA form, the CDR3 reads TGTGCCAGTAGTATCCCAGCGGGAGGTAGCACAGATACGCAGTATTTT.